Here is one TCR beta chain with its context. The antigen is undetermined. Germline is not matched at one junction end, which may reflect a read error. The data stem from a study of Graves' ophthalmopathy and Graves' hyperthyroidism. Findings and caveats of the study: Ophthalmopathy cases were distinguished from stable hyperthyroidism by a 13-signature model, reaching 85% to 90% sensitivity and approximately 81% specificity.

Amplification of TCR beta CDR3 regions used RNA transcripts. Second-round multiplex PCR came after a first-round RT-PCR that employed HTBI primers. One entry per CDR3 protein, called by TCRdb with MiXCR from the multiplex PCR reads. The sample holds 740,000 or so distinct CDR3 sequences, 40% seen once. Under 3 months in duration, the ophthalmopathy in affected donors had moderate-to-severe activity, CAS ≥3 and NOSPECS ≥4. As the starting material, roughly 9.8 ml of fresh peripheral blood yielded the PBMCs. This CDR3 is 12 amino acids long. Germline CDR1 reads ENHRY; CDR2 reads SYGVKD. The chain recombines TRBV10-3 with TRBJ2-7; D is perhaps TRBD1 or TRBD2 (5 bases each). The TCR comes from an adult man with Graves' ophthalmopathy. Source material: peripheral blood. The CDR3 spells CAISENGDRLNF. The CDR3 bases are TGTGCCATCAGTGAGAACGGGGACCGCTTGAACTTC.